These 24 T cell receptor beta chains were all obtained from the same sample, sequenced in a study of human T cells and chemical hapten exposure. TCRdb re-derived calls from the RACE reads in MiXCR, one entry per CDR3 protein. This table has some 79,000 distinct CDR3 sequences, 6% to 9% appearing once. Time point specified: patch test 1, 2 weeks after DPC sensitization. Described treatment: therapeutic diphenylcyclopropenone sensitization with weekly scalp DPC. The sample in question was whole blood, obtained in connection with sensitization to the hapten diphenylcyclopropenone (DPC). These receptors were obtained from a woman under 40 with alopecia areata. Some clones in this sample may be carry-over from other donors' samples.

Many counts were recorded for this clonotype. The CDR3 sequence: CASSPQWGKVGPLHF. Written as DNA, the CDR3 is TGTGCCAGCAGCCCTCAGTGGGGGAAGGTAGGCCCCCTCCACTTT. This sequence joins TRBV28 and TRBJ1-6; possible D gene TRBD1, 5 bases. Trimming removed 6 bases from V and 13 bases from J, with 22 bases in between. This CDR3 region has 15 residues. Germline V CDR1 and CDR2: MDHEN, SYDVKM.

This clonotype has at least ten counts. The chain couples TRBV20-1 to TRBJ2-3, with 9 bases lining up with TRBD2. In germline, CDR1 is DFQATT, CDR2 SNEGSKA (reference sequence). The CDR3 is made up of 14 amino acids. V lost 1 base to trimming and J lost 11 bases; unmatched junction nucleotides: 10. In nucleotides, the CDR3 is TGCAGTGCTAGAGTTAGCGGGGGTCCTCGAGGGCAGTATTTT. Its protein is CSARVSGGPRGQYF.

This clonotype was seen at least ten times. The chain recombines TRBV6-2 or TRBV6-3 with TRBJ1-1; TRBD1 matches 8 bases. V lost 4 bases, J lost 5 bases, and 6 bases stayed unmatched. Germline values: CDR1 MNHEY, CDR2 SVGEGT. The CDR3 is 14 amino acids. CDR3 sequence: CASSSGQGGTEAFF. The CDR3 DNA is TGTGCCAGCAGTTCCGGACAGGGTGGAACTGAAGCTTTCTTT.

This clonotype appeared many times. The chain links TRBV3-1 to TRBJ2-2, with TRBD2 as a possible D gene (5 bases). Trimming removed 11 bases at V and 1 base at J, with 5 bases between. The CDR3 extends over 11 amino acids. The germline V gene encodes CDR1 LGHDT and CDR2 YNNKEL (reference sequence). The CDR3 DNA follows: TGTGCCGCGGGGAACACCGGGGAGCTGTTTTTT. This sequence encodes CAAGNTGELFF. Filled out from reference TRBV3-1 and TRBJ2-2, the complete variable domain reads DTAVSQTPKYLVTQMGNDKSIKCEQNLGHDTMYWYKQDSKKFLKIMFSYNNKELIINETVPNRFSPKSPDKAHLNLHINSLELGDSAVYFCAAGNTGELFFGEGSRLTVL.

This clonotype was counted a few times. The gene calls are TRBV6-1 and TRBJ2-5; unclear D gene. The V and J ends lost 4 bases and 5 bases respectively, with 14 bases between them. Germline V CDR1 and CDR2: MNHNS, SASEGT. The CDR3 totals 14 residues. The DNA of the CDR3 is TGTGCCAGCAGTGGAGTCGGTTATCGGGAGACCCAGTACTTC. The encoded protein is CASSGVGYRETQYF.

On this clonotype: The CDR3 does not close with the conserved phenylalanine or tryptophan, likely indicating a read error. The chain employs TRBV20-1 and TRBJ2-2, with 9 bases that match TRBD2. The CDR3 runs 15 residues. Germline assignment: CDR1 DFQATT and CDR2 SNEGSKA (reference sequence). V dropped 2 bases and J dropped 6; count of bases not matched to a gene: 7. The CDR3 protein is CSARHRGGGSGELFS. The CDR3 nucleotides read TGCAGTGCTAGACATCGCGGGGGGGGCTCCGGGGAGCTGTTTTCT.

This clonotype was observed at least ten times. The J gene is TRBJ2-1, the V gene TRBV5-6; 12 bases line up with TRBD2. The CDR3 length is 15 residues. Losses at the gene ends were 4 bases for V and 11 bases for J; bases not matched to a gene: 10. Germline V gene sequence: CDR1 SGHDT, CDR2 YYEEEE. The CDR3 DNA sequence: TGTGCCAGCAGCCAATCTAGCGGGGGGGCCTGGAAGCAGTTCTTC. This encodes CASSQSSGGAWKQFF.

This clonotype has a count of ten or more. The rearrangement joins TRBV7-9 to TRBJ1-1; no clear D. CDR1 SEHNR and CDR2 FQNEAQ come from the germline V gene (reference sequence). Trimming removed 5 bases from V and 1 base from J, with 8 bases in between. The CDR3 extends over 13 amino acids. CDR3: CASSRDQNTEAFF. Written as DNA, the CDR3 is TGTGCCAGCAGCCGCGACCAGAACACTGAAGCTTTCTTT.

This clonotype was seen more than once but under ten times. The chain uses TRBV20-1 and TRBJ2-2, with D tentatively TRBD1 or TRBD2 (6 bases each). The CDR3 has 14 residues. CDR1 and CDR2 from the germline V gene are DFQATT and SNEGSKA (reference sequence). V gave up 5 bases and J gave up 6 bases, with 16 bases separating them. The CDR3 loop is CSALQGGRAGELFF. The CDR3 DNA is TGCAGTGCTTTACAGGGAGGAAGGGCCGGGGAGCTGTTTTTT.

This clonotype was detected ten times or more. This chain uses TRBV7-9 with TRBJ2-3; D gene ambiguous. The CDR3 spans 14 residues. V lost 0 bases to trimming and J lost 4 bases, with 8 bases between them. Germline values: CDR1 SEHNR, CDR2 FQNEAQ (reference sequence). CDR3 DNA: TGTGCCAGCAGCTTAGCTGGGTTGGCAGATACGCAGTATTTT. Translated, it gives CASSLAGLADTQYF. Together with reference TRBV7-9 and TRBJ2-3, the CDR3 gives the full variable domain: DTGVSQNPRHKITKRGQNVTFRCDPISEHNRLYWYRQTLGQGPEFLTYFQNEAQLEKSRLLSDRFSAERPKGSFSTLEIQRTEQGDSAMYLCASSLAGLADTQYFGPGTRLTVL.

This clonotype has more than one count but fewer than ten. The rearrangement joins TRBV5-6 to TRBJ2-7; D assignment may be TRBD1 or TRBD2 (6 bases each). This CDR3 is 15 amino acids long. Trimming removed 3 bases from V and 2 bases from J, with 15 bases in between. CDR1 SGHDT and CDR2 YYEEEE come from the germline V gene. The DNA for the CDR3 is TGTGCCAGCAGCTACCGGAGGGGGGCGGCCTACGAGCAGTACTTC. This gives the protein CASSYRRGAAYEQYF. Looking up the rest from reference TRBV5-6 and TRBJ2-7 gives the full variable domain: DAGVTQSPTHLIKTRGQQVTLRCSPKSGHDTVSWYQQALGQGPQFIFQYYEEEERQRGNFPDRFSGHQFPNYSSELNVNALLLGDSALYLCASSYRRGAAYEQYFGPGTRLTVT.

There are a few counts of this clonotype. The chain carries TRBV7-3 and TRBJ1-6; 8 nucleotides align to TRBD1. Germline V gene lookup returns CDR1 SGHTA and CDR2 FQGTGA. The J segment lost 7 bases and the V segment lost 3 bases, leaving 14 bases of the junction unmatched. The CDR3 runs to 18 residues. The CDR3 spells CASSFGTGILRHNSPLHF. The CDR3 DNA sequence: TGTGCCAGCAGCTTCGGGACAGGCATACTACGGCACAATTCACCCCTCCACTTT. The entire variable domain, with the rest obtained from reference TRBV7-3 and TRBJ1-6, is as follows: GAGVSQTPSNKVTEKGKYVELRCDPISGHTALYWYRQSLGQGPEFLIYFQGTGAADDSGLPNDRFFAVRPEGSVSTLKIQRTERGDSAVYLCASSFGTGILRHNSPLHFGNGTRLTVT.

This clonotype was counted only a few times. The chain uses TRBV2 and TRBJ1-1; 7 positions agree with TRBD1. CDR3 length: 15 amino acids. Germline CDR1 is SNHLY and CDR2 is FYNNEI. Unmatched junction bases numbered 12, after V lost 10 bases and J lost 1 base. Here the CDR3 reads CATAGQPLTNTEAFF. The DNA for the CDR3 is TGTGCCACCGCGGGACAGCCCTTAACGAACACTGAAGCTTTCTTT.

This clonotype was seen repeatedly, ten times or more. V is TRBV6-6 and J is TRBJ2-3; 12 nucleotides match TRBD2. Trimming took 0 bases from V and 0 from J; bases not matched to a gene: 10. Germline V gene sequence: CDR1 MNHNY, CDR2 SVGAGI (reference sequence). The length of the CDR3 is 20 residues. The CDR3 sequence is CASSYSTSGGKHPSTDTQYF. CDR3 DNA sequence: TGTGCCAGCAGTTACTCAACTAGCGGGGGGAAACATCCTAGCACAGATACGCAGTATTTT.

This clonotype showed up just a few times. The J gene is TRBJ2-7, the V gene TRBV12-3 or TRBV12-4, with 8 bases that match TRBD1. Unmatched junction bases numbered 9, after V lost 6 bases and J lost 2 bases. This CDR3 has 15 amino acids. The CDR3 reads CASRKQQGGTYEQYF. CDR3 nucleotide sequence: TGTGCCAGCAGGAAGCAACAGGGGGGAACCTACGAGCAGTACTTC.

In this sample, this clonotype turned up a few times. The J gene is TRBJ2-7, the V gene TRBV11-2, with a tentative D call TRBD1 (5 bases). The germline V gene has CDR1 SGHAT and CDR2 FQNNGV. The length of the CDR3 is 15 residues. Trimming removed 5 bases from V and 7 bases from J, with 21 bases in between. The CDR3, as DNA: TGTGCCAGCAGCCCCGCTACAGGCGGATTACGGGAGCAGTACTTC. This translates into CASSPATGGLREQYF.

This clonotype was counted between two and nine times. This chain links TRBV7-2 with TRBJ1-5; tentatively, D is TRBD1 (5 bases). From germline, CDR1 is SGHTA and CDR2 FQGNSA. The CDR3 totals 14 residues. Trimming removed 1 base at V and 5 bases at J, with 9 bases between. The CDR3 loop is CASSLGDGHQPQHF. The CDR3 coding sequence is TGTGCCAGCAGCTTAGGGGACGGTCATCAGCCCCAGCATTTT.

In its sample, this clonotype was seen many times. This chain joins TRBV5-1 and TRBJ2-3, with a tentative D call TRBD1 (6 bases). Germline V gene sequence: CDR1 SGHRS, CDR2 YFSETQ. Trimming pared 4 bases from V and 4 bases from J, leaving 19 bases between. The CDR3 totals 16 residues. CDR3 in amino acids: CASSQLRTATPDTQYF. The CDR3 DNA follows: TGCGCCAGCAGCCAACTTAGGACAGCTACTCCAGATACGCAGTATTTT.

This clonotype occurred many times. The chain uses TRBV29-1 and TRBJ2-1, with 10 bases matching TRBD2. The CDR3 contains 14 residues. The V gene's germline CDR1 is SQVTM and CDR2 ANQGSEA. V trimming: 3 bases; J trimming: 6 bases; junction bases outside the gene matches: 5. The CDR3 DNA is TGCAGCGTTGAGACGGCTAGCGGGGGCAATGAGCAGTTCTTC. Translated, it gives CSVETASGGNEQFF.

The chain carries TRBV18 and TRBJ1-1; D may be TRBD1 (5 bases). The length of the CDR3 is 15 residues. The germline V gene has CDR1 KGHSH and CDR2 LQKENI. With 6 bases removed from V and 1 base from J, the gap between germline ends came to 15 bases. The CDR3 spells CASSPGADSNTEAFF. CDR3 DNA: TGTGCCAGCTCGCCCGGGGCAGACTCGAACACTGAAGCTTTCTTT.

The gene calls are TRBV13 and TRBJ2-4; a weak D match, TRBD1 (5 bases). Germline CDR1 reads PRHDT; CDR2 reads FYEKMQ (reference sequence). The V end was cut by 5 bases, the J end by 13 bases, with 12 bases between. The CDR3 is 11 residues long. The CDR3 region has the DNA TGTGCCAGCAGCGCCGACAGATTCCAGTACTTC. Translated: CASSADRFQYF.

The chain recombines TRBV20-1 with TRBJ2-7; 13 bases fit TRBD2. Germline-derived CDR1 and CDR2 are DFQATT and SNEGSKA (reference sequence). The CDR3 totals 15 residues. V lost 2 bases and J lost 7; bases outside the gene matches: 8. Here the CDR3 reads CSARPWTSGGREQYF. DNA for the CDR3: TGCAGTGCTAGACCTTGGACTAGCGGGGGAAGGGAGCAGTACTTC.

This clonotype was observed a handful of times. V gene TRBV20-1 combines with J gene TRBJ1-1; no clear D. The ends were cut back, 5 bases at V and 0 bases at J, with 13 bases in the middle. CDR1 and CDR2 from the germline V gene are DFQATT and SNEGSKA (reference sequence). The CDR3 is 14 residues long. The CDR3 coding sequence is TGCAGTGCTCTTCTTAGCCCTATGAACACTGAAGCTTTCTTT. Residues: CSALLSPMNTEAFF.

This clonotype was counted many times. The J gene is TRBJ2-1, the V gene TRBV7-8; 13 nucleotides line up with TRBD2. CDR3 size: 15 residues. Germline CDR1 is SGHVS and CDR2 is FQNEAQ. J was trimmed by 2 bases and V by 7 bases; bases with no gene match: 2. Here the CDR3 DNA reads TGTGCCAGCACCACTAGCGGGGGGGCCTACAATGAGCAGTTCTTC. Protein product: CASTTSGGAYNEQFF.